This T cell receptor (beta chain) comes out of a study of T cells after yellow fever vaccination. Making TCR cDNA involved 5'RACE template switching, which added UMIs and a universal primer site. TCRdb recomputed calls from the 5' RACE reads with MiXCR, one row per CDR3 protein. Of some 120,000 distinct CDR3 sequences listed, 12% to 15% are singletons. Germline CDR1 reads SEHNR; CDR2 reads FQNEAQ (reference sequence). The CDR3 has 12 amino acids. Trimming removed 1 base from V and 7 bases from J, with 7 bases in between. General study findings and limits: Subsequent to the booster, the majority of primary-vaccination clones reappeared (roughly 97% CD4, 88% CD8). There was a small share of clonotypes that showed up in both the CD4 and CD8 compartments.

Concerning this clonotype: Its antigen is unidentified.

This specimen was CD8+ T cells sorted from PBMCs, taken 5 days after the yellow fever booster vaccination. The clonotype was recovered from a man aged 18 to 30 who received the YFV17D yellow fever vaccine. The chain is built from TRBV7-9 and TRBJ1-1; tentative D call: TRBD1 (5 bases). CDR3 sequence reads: CASSLEGIEAFF. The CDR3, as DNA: TGTGCCAGCAGCTTAGAGGGGATTGAAGCTTTCTTT. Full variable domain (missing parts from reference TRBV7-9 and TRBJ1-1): DTGVSQNPRHKITKRGQNVTFRCDPISEHNRLYWYRQTLGQGPEFLTYFQNEAQLEKSRLLSDRFSAERPKGSFSTLEIQRTEQGDSAMYLCASSLEGIEAFFGQGTRLTVV.